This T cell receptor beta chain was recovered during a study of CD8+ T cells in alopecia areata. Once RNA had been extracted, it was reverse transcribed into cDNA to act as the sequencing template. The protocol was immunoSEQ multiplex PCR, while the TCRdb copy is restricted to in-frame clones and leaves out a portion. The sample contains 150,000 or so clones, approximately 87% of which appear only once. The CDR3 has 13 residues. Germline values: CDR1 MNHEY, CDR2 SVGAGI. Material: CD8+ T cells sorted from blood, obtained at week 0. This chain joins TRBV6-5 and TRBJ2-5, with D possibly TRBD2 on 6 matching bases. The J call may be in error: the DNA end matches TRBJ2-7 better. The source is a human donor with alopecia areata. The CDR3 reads CASSYGTSTEQYF. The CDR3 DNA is TGTGCCAGCAGTTACGGGACTTCTACCGAGCAGTACTTC.